This T cell receptor (beta chain) was sequenced during a study of post-analysis software for immune sequencing data. Presence of unique molecular identifiers characterized the TCR beta cDNA libraries. TCRdb passed the PCR reads through MiXCR, listing each CDR3 protein once. Among 650,000 to 850,000 distinct CDR3 sequences listed, approximately 53% were seen once. Sequencing input: blood. The TCR comes from a girl between 5 and 17 years old with multiple sclerosis.

The CDR3 DNA reads TGCAGTGCTACCAACAGTGGGCAGTTCTTC. Residues: CSATNSGQFF. This rearrangement joins TRBV20-1 to TRBJ2-1; the D is unclear. Germline CDR1 reads DFQATT; CDR2 reads SNEGSKA (reference sequence). V was pared by 4 bases and J by 12 bases, with 10 bases between. The CDR3 runs to 10 residues.